One sample yielded the 11 T cell receptor beta chains listed below, sequenced in a study of blood T cell repertoires in COVID-19. Clones were read by immunoSEQ multiplex PCR, and TCRdb kept only the in-frame ones, dropping some. The sample shows fewer than 350,000 clones, 65% to 90% of them seen only once. Sequences were obtained from peripheral blood. The receptors were gathered from a woman in her 70s with COVID-19, enrolled during active disease.

This chain joins TRBV27 and TRBJ2-1; 7 bases match TRBD1. The germline V gene encodes CDR1 MNHEY and CDR2 SMNVEV (reference sequence). Trimming took 6 bases from V and 7 from J; bases not matched to a gene: 9. This CDR3 spans 14 amino acids. The CDR3, as DNA: TGTGCCAGCAGCTCTCCGGGACAGAATAATGAGCAGTTCTTC. Its translation is CASSSPGQNNEQFF.

CDR3 region: CASYRTGTNEKLFF. The CDR3 nucleotides read TGTGCCAGCTACCGGACAGGGACTAATGAAAAACTGTTTTTT. V and J are TRBV2 and TRBJ1-4; 8 nucleotides align to TRBD1. The J segment lost 2 bases and the V segment lost 8 bases, leaving 4 bases of the junction unmatched. This CDR3 comprises 14 residues. Germline CDR1 SNHLY, CDR2 FYNNEI.

The CDR3 here is CASLGLQKTGELFF. CDR3 nucleotide sequence: TGTGCCTCTCTCGGACTCCAGAAGACCGGGGAGCTGTTTTTT. The chain recombines TRBV30 with TRBJ2-2, with a weak D call TRBD2 (5 bases). This CDR3 comprises 14 residues. Trimming removed 7 bases at V and 5 bases at J, with 17 bases between. Germline V gene lookup returns CDR1 GTSNPN and CDR2 SVGIG (reference sequence).

This chain joins TRBV21-1 and TRBJ2-1; TRBD1, the D gene given by the table, was not confirmed from the DNA. TRBV21-1 is given as a pseudogene. This CDR3 comprises 15 residues. CDR3 sequence reads: CASSIPGQAHNEQFF. Written as DNA, the CDR3 is TGTGCCAGCAGCATCCCGGGACAGGCCCACAATGAGCAGTTCTTC.

V and J are TRBV6-5 and TRBJ2-3, with TRBD1 matching over 7 bases. Per germline, CDR1 MNHEY and CDR2 SVGAGI. This CDR3 spans 12 amino acids. Trimming removed 4 bases from V and 8 bases from J; junction bases left unmatched: 3. The CDR3, as DNA: TGTGCCAGCAGTTCGGCAGGGGGTACGCAGTATTTT. Its translation: CASSSAGGTQYF.

The chain joins TRBV4-2 to TRBJ1-5, with D hard to call. Germline V lookup: CDR1 LGHNA, CDR2 YNFKEQ. V lost 0 bases, J lost 6 bases, and 6 bases lay in between. The CDR3 covers 13 residues. The CDR3 protein is CASSQDSGQPQHF. In DNA form, the CDR3 reads TGTGCCAGCAGCCAAGATAGCGGTCAGCCCCAGCATTTT.

The chain employs TRBV5-6 and TRBJ1-1, with D tentatively TRBD1 (6 bases). Germline CDR1 SGHDT, CDR2 YYEEEE. Trimming took off 2 bases at V and 4 bases at J, with 9 bases between the two ends. The CDR3 spans 13 residues. CDR3 nucleotides: TGTGCCAGCAGCTTTTCCAGGGGCACTGAAGCTTTCTTT. Translating it yields CASSFSRGTEAFF. Full variable domain (rest looked up from reference TRBV5-6 and TRBJ1-1): DAGVTQSPTHLIKTRGQQVTLRCSPKSGHDTVSWYQQALGQGPQFIFQYYEEEERQRGNFPDRFSGHQFPNYSSELNVNALLLGDSALYLCASSFSRGTEAFFGQGTRLTVV.

The J gene is TRBJ2-5, the V gene TRBV5-6; the D gene is possibly TRBD2 (5 bases). V lost 4 bases and J 3 bases, leaving 10 bases between the germline ends. CDR3 length: 13 residues. The germline CDR1 and CDR2 sequences are SGHDT and YYEEEE. CDR3 nucleotide sequence: TGTGCCAGCAGCCCGGACTTTGAAGAGACCCAGTACTTC. Protein product: CASSPDFEETQYF.

The chain uses TRBV6-4 and TRBJ2-2; D is unresolved. Germline values: CDR1 MRHNA, CDR2 SNTAGT. This CDR3 has 14 residues. Trimming removed 5 bases from V and 2 bases from J, with 9 bases in between. CDR3 protein: CASSPTSNTGELFF. CDR3 DNA sequence: TGTGCCAGCAGTCCGACAAGTAACACCGGGGAGCTGTTTTTT.

V usage is TRBV6-5 and J usage is TRBJ1-1, with D unresolved. This CDR3 has 11 residues. V was trimmed by 7 bases and J by 4 bases, leaving 7 bases between them. Germline V gene lookup returns CDR1 MNHEY and CDR2 SVGAGI. For the CDR3, the DNA is TGTGCCAGCACCCGGGGCACTGAAGCTTTCTTT. This gives the protein CASTRGTEAFF.

The rearrangement joins TRBV24-1 to TRBJ1-2; D perhaps matches TRBD1 (6 bases). Germline V gene sequence: CDR1 KGHDR, CDR2 SFDVKD. The CDR3 runs 16 residues. Trimming left V 4 bases short and J 0 bases short, with 14 bases between. The CDR3 coding sequence is TGTGCCACCAGTGACGTCGACAGGCGTACTAACTATGGCTACACCTTC. This codes for CATSDVDRRTNYGYTF.